The entry below describes one T cell receptor beta chain. Profiled with immunoSEQ multiplex PCR; TCRdb holds only in-frame clones, not every one. This sample has roughly 100,000 clones, with 80% to 90% found just once. Germline CDR1 SQVTM, CDR2 ANQGSEA. The CDR3 sequence is 15 residues long. Trimming pared 3 bases from V and 4 bases from J, leaving 18 bases between. The data originate from a study of control samples from healthy donors and cancer patients. Sequenced material: blood. The clonotype was recovered from a man aged 30 to 39 in good health. The gene calls are TRBV29-1 and TRBJ2-5, with D tentatively TRBD2 (5 bases). CDR3 sequence reads: CSVDEYRGIGETQYF. DNA for the CDR3: TGCAGCGTTGACGAGTACAGAGGGATCGGAGAGACCCAGTACTTC.